The clone carrying this T cell receptor beta chain was detected a few times. The target antigen is unknown. This sample was included in a study of T cell repertoires in cytomegalovirus infection. Study overall: Peptides in the study included HLA-C-restricted and HLA-B-restricted CMV epitopes. General study findings and limits: Public TCR beta family frequency separated CMV-and-HLA carriers, including in an independent cohort.

Germline lookup yields CDR1 MNHEY and CDR2 SMNVEV (reference sequence). The CDR3 contains 17 residues. The germline V and J ends were trimmed by 2 bases and 4 bases, with 21 bases remaining between them. TCRdb recomputed calls from the reads with MiXCR, one row per CDR3 protein. The sample has about 700,000 distinct CDR3 sequences, around 35% seen once; the top ten hold approximately 18%. This TCR was sampled from a human donor in good health (CMV status not recorded). Some clones in this sample may be carry-over from other donors' samples. This specimen was cultured PBMCs, taken from culture after CMV antigen stimulation. The J gene is TRBJ2-7, the V gene TRBV27, with TRBD1 as a possible D gene (5 bases). The CDR3 nucleotides are TGTGCCAGCAGTTTAAGGGCAGGGTGGGGCAACTTATACGAGCAGTACTTC. Encoded protein: CASSLRAGWGNLYEQYF.